This entry features one T cell receptor beta chain sequence. It has no known antigen specificity. Nothing much larger sits one base from this clone, and base qualities are not available. The sample originates from a study of tumor-infiltrating lymphocytes in primary liver carcinoma (dated by TCRdb to between 2016 and 2019). General notes on the study: Between late 2015 and early 2016, a handful of patients in China with histopathologically diagnosed primary liver carcinoma had surgical resection. Of the five patients (three men and two women, aged 30 to 69 years), four had hepatocellular carcinoma and one had combined HCC and intrahepatic cholangiocarcinoma. The five patients had tumors staged T1-T3 N0M0, with maximum diameters ranging from about 4 to 11 cm. Each sample produced roughly 3.65 to 7.5 million productive TCRbeta reads, and read depth showed no significant difference between tissue types. For each liver tumor, the study sampled five regions along with adjacent normal tissue and blood, and applied TCRbeta repertoire sequencing, expression microarrays and whole-exome sequencing. A total of approximately 35 specimens from 5 patients underwent TCRbeta repertoire sequencing, comprising around 25 tumor regions, 5 adjacent noncancerous liver tissues and 5 peripheral blood samples. Technical replicate repertoires showed high reproducibility, with mean shared-clone rates roughly 0.89 and correlation coefficients above 0.98. The investigation overall reported the following: Repertoire overlap was found to be higher between tumor regions (mean about 36%) than between tumor-adjacent (approximately 17%) or tumor-blood (around 15%) pairs, consistent with antigen-driven expansion. The study included only four to six patients, and the authors note findings should be validated in a larger study. Only the TCR beta chain was sequenced, so true repertoire diversity is likely underestimated because unpaired alpha chains were not captured. The top 250 clones made up a significantly larger repertoire fraction in tumors than in blood (p = 0.039). Comparison of CD4+ and CD8+ T cell repertoires was precluded by the use of bulk unsorted samples.

V is pared back by 2 bases and J by 4 bases, with 3 bases lying between the germline termini. The CDR3 covers 12 residues, taking in both the cysteine and the phenylalanine. Only the CDR3 part of the read is kept: 36 bases, read in frame from the first base. Via the germline V gene, CDR1 is SGHVS and CDR2 FNYEAQ. TCRbeta-specific cDNA was reverse-transcribed from 500 to 550 ng total RNA using a constant-region primer and ProtoScript II reverse transcriptase. Construction of the TCRbeta libraries relied on three nested rounds of multiplex PCR, following a slightly modified ARM-PCR procedure. The first two PCR rounds used multiplex TRBV1-TRBV30 forward primers with a Cbeta reverse primer, each for about 10 cycles. Sample barcodes and Illumina adapters were added in a final 25-cycle PCR using Deep VentR polymerase. Before sequencing, amplicons between 200 and 500 bp were purified from gel using a QIAquick gel extraction kit. TCRbeta amplicons were sequenced on an Illumina HiSeq 2500 with 250-bp paired-end reads. Concerning the study's data processing: To recover full CDR3 sequences, reads were quality-trimmed using Trimmomatic v0.33 and paired reads were then merged using FLASH v1.2.11. V, D and J germline segments were assigned to the rearranged TCRbeta sequences using MiGEC v1.2.1b. Clonotype statistics and Shannon-Wiener diversity indices were calculated with VDJtools v1.0.0. Except for diversity analysis, only the 250 most abundant clonotypes of each sample were used in subsequent analyses to reduce sampling bias. The raw public reads went through TCRdb reprocessing: fastp at Q25, MiXCR clone calling, in-frame beta chains kept. Here each entry gathers all rows of one CDR3 protein and keeps the most common genes and DNA. TCRdb, not the original authors, processed these V and J calls. Recorded for this sample are 310,000 or so distinct CDR3 sequences; nearly 60% of them occurred a single time. The ten largest clones represent 15% to 20% of the sample.

RNA from unsorted whole blood was extracted with TRIzol reagent, and germline DNA was obtained with the DNeasy Blood & Tissue kit. Chronic HBV infection was present in the patients, and the patients were treatment-naive at sampling. Before surgery, 3 to 4.5 milliliters of peripheral blood were collected into K2EDTA tubes. Sequenced sample: peripheral blood. Recombination connected TRBV7-6 to TRBJ2-1; the D gene identity is not certain. The sequence came from a woman between 25 and 40 years old with primary liver carcinoma and hepatitis B virus infection. In nucleotide form, the sequence is TGTGCCAGCAGCTTAATGTACAATGAGCAGTTCTTC. It translates as CASSLMYNEQFF.